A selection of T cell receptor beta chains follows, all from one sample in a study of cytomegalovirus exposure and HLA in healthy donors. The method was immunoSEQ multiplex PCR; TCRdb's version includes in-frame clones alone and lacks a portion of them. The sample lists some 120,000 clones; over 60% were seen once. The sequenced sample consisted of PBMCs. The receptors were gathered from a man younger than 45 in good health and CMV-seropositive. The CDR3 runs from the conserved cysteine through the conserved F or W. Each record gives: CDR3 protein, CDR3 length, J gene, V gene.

CDR3: CASSRTGDYGYTF
length: 13
J: TRBJ1-2
V: TRBV28

CDR3: CASSEETGIRYTEAFF
length: 16
J: TRBJ1-1
V: TRBV2

CDR3: CASSSAGGTGELFF
length: 14
J: TRBJ2-2
V: TRBV5-1

CDR3: CASSLGGGAWETQYF
length: 15
J: TRBJ2-5
V: TRBV7-6

CDR3: CASSSDRISSYNSPLHF
length: 17
J: TRBJ1-6
V: TRBV28

CDR3: CASSQVGGGLVNEQFF
length: 16
J: TRBJ2-1
V: TRBV4-2

CDR3: CASSSSWTGGCGYTF
length: 15
J: TRBJ1-2
V: TRBV28

CDR3: CASNQARGGDNEQFF
length: 15
J: TRBJ2-1
V: TRBV7-9

CDR3: CASRAGGVPQETQYF
length: 15
J: TRBJ2-5
V: TRBV6-6

CDR3: CASSLGGLTNEKLFF
length: 15
J: TRBJ1-4
V: TRBV13

CDR3: CASRTLGTGANEQFF
length: 15
J: TRBJ2-1
V: TRBV11-2

CDR3: CASSNRRQGAGETQYF
length: 16
J: TRBJ2-5
V: TRBV19

CDR3: CASRQTSGGRTDTQYF
length: 16
J: TRBJ2-3
V: TRBV28

CDR3: CASSLYRQGSYNSPLHF
length: 17
J: TRBJ1-6
V: TRBV27

CDR3: CASSIPGVAGYTF
length: 13
J: TRBJ1-2
V: TRBV19

CDR3: CASSVVALGGAEQFF
length: 15
J: TRBJ2-1
V: TRBV9

CDR3: CASARSGNQPQHF
length: 13
J: TRBJ1-5
V: TRBV19

CDR3: CARLNRGHAQETQYF
length: 15
J: TRBJ2-5
V: TRBV19

CDR3: CASSGNRGSHTGELFF
length: 16
J: TRBJ2-2
V: TRBV6-1

CDR3: CASSSRRGQFF
length: 11
J: TRBJ2-1
V: TRBV5-6

CDR3: CASSSRGQATNEKLFF
length: 16
J: TRBJ1-4
V: TRBV7-9

CDR3: CASSLAGTGMEKLFF
length: 15
J: TRBJ1-4
V: TRBV5-1

CDR3: CASGSPTGLRYGYPF
length: 15
J: TRBJ1-2
V: TRBV12-5

CDR3: CASSSSGIGPEKLFF
length: 15
J: TRBJ1-4
V: TRBV28

CDR3: CASRGLTNEQFF
length: 12
J: TRBJ2-1
V: TRBV2

CDR3: CASSQDRGRYEQYF
length: 14
J: TRBJ2-7
V: TRBV4-3

CDR3: CASSQDMDTGNTIYF
length: 15
J: TRBJ1-3
V: TRBV4-3

CDR3: CASSVGRLAGGAETQYF
length: 17
J: TRBJ2-5
V: TRBV9

CDR3: CASSTFNYGYTF
length: 12
J: TRBJ1-2
V: TRBV19

CDR3: CASSLTGGMDQPQHF
length: 15
J: TRBJ1-5
V: TRBV7-3

CDR3: CASSVRSDMGNEQFF
length: 15
J: TRBJ2-1
V: TRBV9

CDR3: CAISLGDRGLTDTQYF
length: 16
J: TRBJ2-3
V: TRBV10-3

CDR3: CATSRVFSGAGANVLTF
length: 17
J: TRBJ2-6
V: TRBV15

CDR3: CASSYRQGNSPLHF
length: 14
J: TRBJ1-6
V: TRBV6-5

CDR3: CASSLAPGQGWYGYTF
length: 16
J: TRBJ1-2
V: TRBV7-2

CDR3: CARSQDRWECTEAFF
length: 15
J: TRBJ1-1
V: TRBV5-3

CDR3: CASSEGPEAVEQFF
length: 14
J: TRBJ2-1
V: TRBV6-4

CDR3: CASSPRDREGTSYEQYF
length: 17
J: TRBJ2-7
V: TRBV7-2

CDR3: CASSHPGQDGYTF
length: 13
J: TRBJ1-2
V: TRBV4-2

CDR3: CAWNRGGNQPQHF
length: 13
J: TRBJ1-5
V: TRBV30

CDR3: CASSLANGEQYF
length: 12
J: TRBJ2-7
V: TRBV5-4

CDR3: CASSHRGGQGRTDTQYF
length: 17
J: TRBJ2-3
V: TRBV4-1

CDR3: CASSPRGGGNTGELFF
length: 16
J: TRBJ2-2
V: TRBV7-2

CDR3: CASSLGRTSFF
length: 11
J: TRBJ1-4
V: TRBV28

CDR3: CASSQEFIAGQTFYEQYF
length: 18
J: -
V: TRBV4-1

CDR3: CASSPGQGRDYGYTF
length: 15
J: TRBJ1-2
V: TRBV18

CDR3: CASSFDRYQETQYF
length: 14
J: TRBJ2-5
V: TRBV27